Listed below are T cell receptor beta chains from one sample, sequenced in a study of blood T cell repertoires in COVID-19. TCRdb's table, derived via immunoSEQ multiplex PCR, lists solely in-frame clones and lacks some. The sample lists roughly 150,000 clones; around 84% were seen once. Sequencing used PBMCs or T cells enriched from blood (not recorded which). These receptors were collected from a woman aged 45 to 65 who had recovered from COVID-19. CDR3s include the opening cysteine and the closing phenylalanine or tryptophan. The D gene is left open where the match is weak. A row's size may be missing; if present it is once, few, many or a size class.

D gene	V gene	clone size	J gene	CDR3 DNA	CDR3 protein
-	TRBV4-2	-	TRBJ1-1	TGTGCCAGCAGCCAAGCTCGCGGAATGGGAGCTTTCTTT	CASSQARGMGAFF
-	TRBV9	-	TRBJ1-5	TGTGCCAGCAGCGTAGAGGCAGGCCAGCCCCAGCATTTT	CASSVEAGQPQHF
-	TRBV11-2	-	TRBJ2-2	TGTGCCAGCAGCTTAGATCAGGCAGGGATGGCCGGGGAGCTGTTTTTT	CASSLDQAGMAGELFF
-	TRBV7-2	-	TRBJ2-3	TGTGCCAGCAGCTTAGTGCGGGCCGGAGATACGCAGTATTTT	CASSLVRAGDTQYF
TRBD1	TRBV25-1	-	TRBJ2-1	TGTGCCAGCAGTGATGCGGGACAGGGAGGGGGCAATGAGCAGTTCTTC	CASSDAGQGGGNEQFF
-	TRBV4-2	few	TRBJ2-2	TGTGCCAGCAGCCAACCCTCGTCCGGGGAGCTGTTTTTT	CASSQPSSGELFF
TRBD2	TRBV19	-	TRBJ2-1	TGTGCCAGTAGTATAGCGACTAGCGGGTACAATGAGCAGTTCTTC	CASSIATSGYNEQFF
TRBD1	TRBV7-2	once	TRBJ2-7	TGTGCCAGCAGCTTATCTGAGACAGGGCCCTACGAGCAGTACTTC	CASSLSETGPYEQYF
-	TRBV9	-	TRBJ1-3	TGTGCCAGCAGCGCCGGGACACGAGCCTCTGGAAACACCATATATTTT	CASSAGTRASGNTIYF
-	TRBV2	-	TRBJ1-4	TGTGCCAGCAGGTTGGGCAGCAATGAAAAACTGTTTTTT	CASRLGSNEKLFF
TRBD1	TRBV9	once	TRBJ1-1	TGTGCCAGCAGCGGACAGGGATACGAAGCTTTCTTT	CASSGQGYEAFF
-	TRBV28	-	TRBJ2-7	TGTGCCAGCAGTTACAGGGAGCTACGGGGCTACGAGCAGTACTTC	CASSYRELRGYEQYF
TRBD1	TRBV3-1/TRBV3-2	-	TRBJ1-3	TGTGCCAGCAGCCAAGATAGGCAGGGGGCGTATGGAAACACCATATATTTT	CASSQDRQGAYGNTIYF
-	TRBV7-9	few	TRBJ1-3	TGTGCCAGCAGCTTATCTGAGTCAGGACATGGAAACACCATATATTTT	CASSLSESGHGNTIYF
-	TRBV6-5	-	TRBJ2-3	TGTGCCAGCAGTCGGACTGTTCCGACAGATACGCAGTATTTT	CASSRTVPTDTQYF
TRBD2	TRBV11-2	-	TRBJ2-7	TGTGCCAGCAGCTCGGGCGGGGGACGGAGCTCCTACGAGCAGTACTTC	CASSSGGGRSSYEQYF
TRBD1	TRBV28	-	TRBJ1-1	TGTGCCAGCACCTTGACAGGGATCGGCACTGAAGCTTTCTTT	CASTLTGIGTEAFF
-	TRBV9	-	TRBJ1-3	TGTGCCAGCAGCGTAGGACACGACTCTGGAAACACCATATATTTT	CASSVGHDSGNTIYF
-	TRBV7-2	-	TRBJ1-4	TGTGCCAGCAGCTGGTTAGAAAATGAAAAACTGTTTTTT	CASSWLENEKLFF
-	TRBV4-3	-	TRBJ2-3	TGCGCCAGCAGCCAAGAGGGGCAAGGTACGCAGTATTTT	CASSQEGQGTQYF
-	TRBV29-1	-	TRBJ2-3	TGCAGCGTTGATGCGCCGGGGGATACGCAGTATTTT	CSVDAPGDTQYF
TRBD1	TRBV29-1	-	TRBJ2-7	TGCAGCGGGTCAACAGGGGGTCGGGTCGAGCAGTACTTC	CSGSTGGRVEQYF
-	TRBV11-2	-	TRBJ1-2	TGTGCCAGCAGCTTAGATGGCGGGTATGGCTACACCTTC	CASSLDGGYGYTF
-	TRBV5-1	few	TRBJ2-2	TGCGCCAGCAGCTGGCCAGGGGGGACCGGGGAGCTGTTTTTT	CASSWPGGTGELFF
TRBD1	TRBV5-4	-	TRBJ1-1	TGTGCCAGCAGCGTGGACAGGATGAACACTGAAGCTTTCTTT	CASSVDRMNTEAFF
-	TRBV19	-	TRBJ2-7	TGTGCCAGTAGTATTAAACCGGGACTCAATAATAGGGTCGAGCAGTACTTC	CASSIKPGLNNRVEQYF
TRBD1	TRBV19	-	TRBJ2-1	TGTGCCAGTAGAGAGGGGACAGGGTATAACAATGAGCAGTTCTTC	CASREGTGYNNEQFF
-	TRBV2	-	TRBJ1-5	TGTGCCAGCAGTGTGGGTGGGGGGGGACAGCCCCAGCATTTT	CASSVGGGGQPQHF
-	TRBV12-3/TRBV12-4	-	TRBJ1-5	TGTGCCAGCAGTAGAGGGGGAGTTCAGCCCCAGCATTTT	CASSRGGVQPQHF
TRBD2	TRBV7-2	-	TRBJ2-2	TGTGCCAGCAGCCGGACTAGCGGGAGTTGGGGCGGGGAGCTGTTTTTT	CASSRTSGSWGGELFF
TRBD1	TRBV13	-	TRBJ1-6	TGTGCCAGCAGCTTAAGAACAGGGGAACATAATTCACCCCTCCACTTT	CASSLRTGEHNSPLHF
-	TRBV3-1/TRBV3-2	-	TRBJ1-1	TGTGCCAGCACCCTGCAGGGAAGGAACACTGAAGCTTTCTTT	CASTLQGRNTEAFF
-	TRBV6-5	-	TRBJ1-4	TGTGCCAGCTCGTACAGATCAACTAATGAAAAACTGTTTTTT	CASSYRSTNEKLFF
-	TRBV10-3	-	TRBJ2-2	TGTGCCATCAGGCCACTAGCTGACGCGAACACCGGGGAGCTGTTTTTT	CAIRPLADANTGELFF
-	TRBV6-5	-	TRBJ1-6	TGTGCCAGCAGCAACGACAGAAATAATTCACCCCTCCACTTT	CASSNDRNNSPLHF
-	TRBV6-5	-	TRBJ1-2	TGTGCCAGCAGTTACGACGGGGGGACGTATGGCTACACCTTC	CASSYDGGTYGYTF
TRBD2	TRBV4-3	-	TRBJ2-5	TGCGCCAGCAGCCAAGATCTAGCGGGAGGGGGAGGCGAGACCCAGTACTTC	CASSQDLAGGGGETQYF
-	TRBV7-2	-	TRBJ1-2	TGTGCCAGCAGCTTAGACGGGGTTAATAACTATGGCTACACCTTC	CASSLDGVNNYGYTF
-	TRBV9	-	TRBJ2-5	TGTGCCAGCAGCGTAGCCGGACAACGAGAGACCCAGTACTTC	CASSVAGQRETQYF
-	TRBV28	few	TRBJ1-2	TGTGCCAGCAAAATAGGGGGGGCGAACTATGGCTACACCTTC	CASKIGGANYGYTF
TRBD2	TRBV9	-	TRBJ2-2	TGTGCCAGCAGCGTAGGGCTAGCGGGAGACCCCGGGGAGCTGTTTTTT	CASSVGLAGDPGELFF
-	TRBV10-3	-	TRBJ1-1	TGTGCCATCAGTGAACAGCCGGACACTGTACGAGCTTTCTTT	CAISEQPDTVRAFF
-	TRBV19	-	TRBJ1-1	TGTGCCAGTAGGGCCCAAGGGGTGAACACTGAAGCTTTCTTT	CASRAQGVNTEAFF
TRBD1	TRBV7-2	-	TRBJ1-5	TGTGCCAGCAGCTTAGACGGGACAGGAGGACAGCCCCAGCATTTT	CASSLDGTGGQPQHF
TRBD1	TRBV2	once	TRBJ1-5	TGTGCCAGCAGTGAACAGGGGGCATTGGGCAATCAGCCCCAGCATTTT	CASSEQGALGNQPQHF
-	TRBV9	once	TRBJ2-5	TGTGCCAGCAGCGTAGCTGCGGGGCAAGAGACCCAGTACTTC	CASSVAAGQETQYF
-	TRBV28	-	TRBJ2-3	TGTGCCAGCAGTCGCGGGGCTGGGAGCACAGATACGCAGTATTTT	CASSRGAGSTDTQYF
TRBD1	TRBV10-3	once	TRBJ1-6	TGTGCCATCAGGGGACAGGAGAATTCACCCCTCCACTTT	CAIRGQENSPLHF